This TCR beta chain was identified in a study of OX40 agonist ivuxolimab in advanced cancers. Looking at the study overall: People who had prior anti-PD-1, anti-PD-L1 or anti-CTLA-4 therapy could take part, and about 37% had some. Three patients showed partial responses: one hepatocellular carcinoma and two cutaneous melanoma cases. Study-level findings and limits: Averaging showed that CD8+ T cells had more expanded clones than CD4+ did.

This CDR3 contains 13 residues. Germline CDR1 GTSNPN, CDR2 SVGIG (reference sequence). Trimming shortened V by 3 bases and J by 1 base, and 7 bases separated the two germline ends. As for this clone: Its antigen remains unidentified.

Measured with immunoSEQ multiplex PCR; TCRdb has only the in-frame clones, and not every one. The table lists roughly 130,000 clones, 80% to 95% of them singletons. The rearrangement joins TRBV30 to TRBJ1-5; unclear D gene. The specimen comprised CD4+ or CD8+ T cells sorted from blood, sampled in a trial of the OX40 agonist ivuxolimab. The sequence came from an adult with an advanced solid tumor such as melanoma, head and neck, liver or kidney cancer. The CDR3 loop is CAWRMGSNQPQHF. Written as DNA, the CDR3 is TGTGCCTGGAGGATGGGCAGCAATCAGCCCCAGCATTTT.